The rows below give T cell receptor beta chains drawn from one sample of a study of blood T cell repertoires in COVID-19. The protocol was immunoSEQ multiplex PCR, while the TCRdb copy is restricted to in-frame clones and leaves out a portion. The data show tens of thousands of clones, 83% seen once. Input material: peripheral blood. These receptors were collected from a human donor in a cohort sampled during active COVID-19. CDR3s include the opening cysteine and the closing phenylalanine or tryptophan. Clone sizes are given selectively: once, few, many, or a class where the clone is expanded.

>NA|TRBV5-1
CASSFGGDSTDTQYF
>few|TRBV5-1
CASSSTSGGDTQYF
>NA|TRBV6-5
CASSPHGTGNQPQHF
>NA|TRBV5-1
CASQQGANSNTGELFF
>NA|TRBV6-5
CASSRDFGQPQHF
>NA|TRBV18
CASSPSGGKQPQHF
>NA|TRBV4-1
CASSQGNRGQETQYF
>NA|TRBV5-1
CASSEDRTGYTF
>NA|TRBV19
CASSPGHQRFDSPLHF
>once|TRBV25-1
CASFSQGRGYGYTF
>NA|TRBV21-1
CASSKTSGRDGCGNTEAFF
>NA|TRBV5-1
CASKGEYEQYF
>NA|TRBV7-8
CASSLEEGLANEKLFF
>once|TRBV29-1
CSVDLPLSSYNEQFF
>NA|TRBV5-1
CASSLGLGSYEQYF
>few|TRBV30
CAWSPFGTGVGEKLFF
>NA|TRBV6-5
CASSTRQGASDKLFF
>NA|TRBV11-2
CASSLWTGEGETQYF
>NA|TRBV19
CASSQPGTGGHEQYF
>NA|TRBV4-3
CASSQDQGLAEDTQYF
>NA|TRBV2
CASRGDRRYEQYF
>NA|TRBV20-1
CSAFSGYGYTF
>NA|TRBV2
CASIRTSSIQETQYF
>NA|TRBV7-8
CASSLMDRVYRGNEQFF
>NA|TRBV5-1
CASSLQETGELFF
>NA|TRBV6-5
CASSPGAGSWEKLFF
>NA|TRBV4-1
CASSQDKNRDRLALHF
>once|TRBV29-1
CSVEGATYNEQFF
>NA|TRBV7-9
CASSLSQGLEAFF
>NA|TRBV7-2
CASSLLRETAEAFF
>NA|TRBV16
CASSPQNALGQFF
>NA|TRBV6-5
CASRQDPSNYGYTF
>NA|TRBV14
CASSQAYSPTFTYEQYF
>few|TRBV4-3
CASSQDPTREGNEQFF
>once|TRBV27
CASSLQLRPLLLYF
>NA|TRBV19
CASSAGQGPGELFF
>few|TRBV7-6
CASSFGGTGEAFF
>NA|TRBV30
CAWRFGDYYGYTF
>NA|TRBV20-1
CSASRSGESYEQYF
>NA|TRBV6-5
CASSYSGTDRRLFF
>NA|TRBV6-6
CASSRSGTGASLYGYTF
>NA|TRBV10-3
CGTRPGQRTDTQYF
>NA|TRBV7-9
CASSDRANYGYTF
>NA|TRBV6-6
CASIRDSSSSEELFF
>once|TRBV19
CASNHRDRGLYTF